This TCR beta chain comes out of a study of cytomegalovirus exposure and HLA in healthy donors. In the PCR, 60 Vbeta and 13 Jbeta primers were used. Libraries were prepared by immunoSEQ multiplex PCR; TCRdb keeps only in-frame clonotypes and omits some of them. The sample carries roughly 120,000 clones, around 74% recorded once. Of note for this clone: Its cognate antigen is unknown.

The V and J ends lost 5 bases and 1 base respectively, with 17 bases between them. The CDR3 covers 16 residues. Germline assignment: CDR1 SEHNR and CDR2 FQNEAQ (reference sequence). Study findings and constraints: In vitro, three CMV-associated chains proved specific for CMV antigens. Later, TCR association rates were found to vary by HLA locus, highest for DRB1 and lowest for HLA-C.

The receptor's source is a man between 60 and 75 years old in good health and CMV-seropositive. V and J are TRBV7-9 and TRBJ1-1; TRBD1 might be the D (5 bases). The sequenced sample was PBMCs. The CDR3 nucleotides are TGTGCCAGCAGCCCAACCCAAGGACATTGGAACACTGAAGCTTTCTTT. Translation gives CASSPTQGHWNTEAFF.